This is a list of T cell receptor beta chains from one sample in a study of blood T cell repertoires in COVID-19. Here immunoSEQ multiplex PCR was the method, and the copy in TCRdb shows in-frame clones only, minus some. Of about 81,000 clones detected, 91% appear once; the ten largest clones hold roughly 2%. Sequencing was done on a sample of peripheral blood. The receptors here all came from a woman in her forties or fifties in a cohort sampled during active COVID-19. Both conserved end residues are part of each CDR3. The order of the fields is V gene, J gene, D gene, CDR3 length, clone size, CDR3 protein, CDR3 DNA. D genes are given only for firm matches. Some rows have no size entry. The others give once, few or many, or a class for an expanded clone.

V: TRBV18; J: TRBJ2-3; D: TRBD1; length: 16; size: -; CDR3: CASSPTGTGGTDTQYF; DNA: TGTGCCAGCTCACCCACCGGGACAGGGGGTACAGATACGCAGTATTTT
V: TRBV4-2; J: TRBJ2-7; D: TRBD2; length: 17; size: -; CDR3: CASSPWGWGLDSHEQYF; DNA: TGTGCCAGCAGCCCTTGGGGTTGGGGACTAGACAGTCACGAGCAGTACTTC
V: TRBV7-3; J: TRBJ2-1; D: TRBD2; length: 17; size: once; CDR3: CASSPTSGGAPYNEQFF; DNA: TGTGCCAGCAGCCCGACTAGCGGGGGGGCCCCCTACAATGAGCAGTTCTTC
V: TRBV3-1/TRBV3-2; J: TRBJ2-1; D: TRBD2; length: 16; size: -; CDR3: CASSPGLAGGHNEQFF; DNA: TGTGCCAGCAGCCCGGGACTAGCGGGGGGTCACAATGAGCAGTTCTTC
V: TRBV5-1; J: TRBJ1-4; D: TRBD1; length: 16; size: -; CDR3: CASSWTGELTNEKLFF; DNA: TGCGCCAGCAGCTGGACAGGGGAATTGACTAATGAAAAACTGTTTTTT
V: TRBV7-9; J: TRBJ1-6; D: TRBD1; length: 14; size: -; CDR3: CASSRDRGNSPLHF; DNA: TGTGCCAGCAGCCGGGACAGGGGTAATTCACCCCTCCACTTT
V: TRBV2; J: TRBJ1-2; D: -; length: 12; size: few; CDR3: CASRRDGEGYTF; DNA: TGTGCCAGCAGGCGGGACGGAGAGGGCTACACCTTC
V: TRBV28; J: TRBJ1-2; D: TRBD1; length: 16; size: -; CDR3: CASSQITGATRHGYTF; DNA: TGTGCCAGCAGCCAGATCACAGGGGCCACAAGGCATGGCTACACCTTC
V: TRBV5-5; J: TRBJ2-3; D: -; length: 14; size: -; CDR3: CASSFRRGTDTQYF; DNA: TGTGCCAGCAGCTTCCGCAGGGGCACAGATACGCAGTATTTT
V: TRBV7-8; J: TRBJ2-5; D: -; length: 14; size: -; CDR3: CASSLGSLQETQYF; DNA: TGTGCCAGCAGCTTAGGCAGTCTCCAAGAGACCCAGTACTTC
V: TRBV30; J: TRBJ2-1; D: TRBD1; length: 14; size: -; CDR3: CAWSPGQGYNEQFF; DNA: TGTGCCTGGAGCCCGGGACAGGGCTACAATGAGCAGTTCTTC
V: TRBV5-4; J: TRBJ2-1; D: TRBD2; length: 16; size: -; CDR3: CASSFGLAGGHNEQFF; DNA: TGTGCCAGCAGCTTCGGACTAGCGGGAGGACACAATGAGCAGTTCTTC
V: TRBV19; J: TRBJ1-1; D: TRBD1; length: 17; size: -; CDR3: CASSAPRTGAMNTEAFF; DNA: TGTGCCAGTAGTGCCCCACGGACAGGGGCGATGAACACTGAAGCTTTCTTT
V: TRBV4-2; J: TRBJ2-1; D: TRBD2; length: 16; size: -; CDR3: CASSQEGGRGLGEQFF; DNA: TGTGCCAGCAGCCAAGAGGGGGGGAGAGGGTTAGGCGAGCAGTTCTTC
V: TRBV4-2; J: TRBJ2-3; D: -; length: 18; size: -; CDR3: CASSQEMWGGASTDTQYF; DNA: TGTGCCAGCAGCCAAGAGATGTGGGGGGGGGCTAGCACAGATACGCAGTATTTT
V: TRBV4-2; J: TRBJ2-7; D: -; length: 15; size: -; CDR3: CASSQASLSSYEQYF; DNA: TGTGCCAGCAGCCAAGCTTCCCTGAGCTCCTACGAGCAGTACTTC
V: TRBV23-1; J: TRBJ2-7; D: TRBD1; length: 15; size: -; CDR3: CASSQRGQVLNEQYF; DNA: TGCGCCAGCAGTCAGAGGGGACAGGTATTGAACGAGCAGTACTTC
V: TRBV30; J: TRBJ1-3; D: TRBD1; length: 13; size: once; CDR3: CASGTGGGNTIYF; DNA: TGTGCCTCCGGGACAGGGGGGGGAAACACCATATATTTT
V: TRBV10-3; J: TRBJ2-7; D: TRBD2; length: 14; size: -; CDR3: CAISEAGLAGEQYF; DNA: TGTGCCATCAGTGAGGCGGGACTAGCGGGGGAGCAGTACTTC
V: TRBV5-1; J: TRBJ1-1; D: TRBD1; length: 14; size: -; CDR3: CASSKGTGGTEAFF; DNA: TGCGCCAGCAGCAAAGGGACAGGGGGAACTGAAGCTTTCTTT
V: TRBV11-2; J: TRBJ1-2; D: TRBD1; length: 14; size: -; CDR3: CASSLAGQYYGYTF; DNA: TGTGCCAGCAGCTTAGCGGGACAGTACTATGGCTACACCTTC
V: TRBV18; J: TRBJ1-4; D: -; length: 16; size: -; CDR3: CASSPDFTGTREKLFF; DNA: TGTGCCAGCTCACCAGACTTCACAGGAACCAGGGAAAAACTGTTTTTT
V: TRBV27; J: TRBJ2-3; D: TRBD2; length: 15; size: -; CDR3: CASTSLREGTDTQYF; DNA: TGTGCCAGCACCTCGTTGCGGGAGGGCACAGATACGCAGTATTTT
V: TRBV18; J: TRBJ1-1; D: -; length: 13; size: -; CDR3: CASSQGVNTEAFF; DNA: TGTGCCAGCTCACAGGGAGTAAACACTGAAGCTTTCTTT
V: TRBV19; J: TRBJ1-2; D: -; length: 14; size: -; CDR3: CASSTTDSIRGYTF; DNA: TGTGCCAGTAGTACCACCGACAGCATCCGTGGCTACACCTTC
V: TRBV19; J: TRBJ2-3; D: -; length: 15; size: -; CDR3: CASSIDLAPTDTQYF; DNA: TGTGCCAGTAGTATCGACCTAGCACCCACAGATACGCAGTATTTT
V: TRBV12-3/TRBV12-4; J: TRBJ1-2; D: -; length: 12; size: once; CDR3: CASSLKPGGYTF; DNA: TGTGCCAGCAGTTTAAAACCGGGTGGCTACACCTTC
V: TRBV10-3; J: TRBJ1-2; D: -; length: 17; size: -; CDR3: CAISTNRDTSINYGYTF; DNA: TGTGCCATCAGTACGAACCGGGACACCAGTATTAACTATGGCTACACCTTC
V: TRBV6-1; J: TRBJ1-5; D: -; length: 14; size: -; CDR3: CASSEAGGAQPQHF; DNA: TGTGCCAGCAGTGAAGCGGGGGGAGCTCAGCCCCAGCATTTT
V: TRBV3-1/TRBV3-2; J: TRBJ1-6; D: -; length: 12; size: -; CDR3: CASSQVPEPLHF; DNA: TGTGCCAGCAGCCAAGTTCCGGAGCCCCTCCACTTT
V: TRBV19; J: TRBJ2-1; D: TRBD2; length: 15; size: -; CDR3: CASSPPGLAHNEQFF; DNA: TGTGCCAGTAGTCCACCGGGACTAGCCCACAATGAGCAGTTCTTC
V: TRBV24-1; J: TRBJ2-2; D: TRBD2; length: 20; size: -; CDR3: CATSDIPGTSGVTNTGELFF; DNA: TGTGCCACCAGTGATATTCCCGGGACTAGCGGGGTCACGAACACCGGGGAGCTGTTTTTT